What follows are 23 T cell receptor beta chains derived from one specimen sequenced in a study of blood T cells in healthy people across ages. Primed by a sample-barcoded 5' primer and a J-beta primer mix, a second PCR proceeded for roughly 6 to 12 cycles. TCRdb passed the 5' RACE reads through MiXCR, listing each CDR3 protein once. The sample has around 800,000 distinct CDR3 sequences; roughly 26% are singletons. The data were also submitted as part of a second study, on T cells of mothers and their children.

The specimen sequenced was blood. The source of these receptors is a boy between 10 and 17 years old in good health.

The CDR3 here is CASSLTGTAYGYTF. DNA for the CDR3: TGTGCCAGCAGCTTAACCGGGACAGCCTATGGCTACACCTTC. This rearrangement joins TRBV7-8 to TRBJ1-2; 7 positions agree with TRBD1. V shed 2 bases, J shed 4 bases, and the junction held 4 bases outside the gene matches. Germline CDR1 and CDR2: SGHVS and FQNEAQ. The CDR3 is made up of 14 amino acids.

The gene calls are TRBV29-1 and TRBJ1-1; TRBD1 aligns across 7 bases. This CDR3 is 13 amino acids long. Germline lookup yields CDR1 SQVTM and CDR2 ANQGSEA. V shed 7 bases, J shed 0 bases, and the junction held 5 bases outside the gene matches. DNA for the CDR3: TGCAGCGCTGGGACAGACATGAACACTGAAGCTTTCTTT. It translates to CSAGTDMNTEAFF.

In nucleotides, the CDR3 is TGTGCCAGCCGTCCAGGGTTGGCGAACTATGGCTACACCTTC. Translation gives CASRPGLANYGYTF. This rearrangement joins TRBV4-2 to TRBJ1-2; a weak D match, TRBD1 (5 bases). Looked up from germline, CDR1 is LGHNA and CDR2 is YNFKEQ. V was trimmed by 8 bases and J by 2 bases, leaving 15 bases between them. The CDR3 has 14 amino acids.

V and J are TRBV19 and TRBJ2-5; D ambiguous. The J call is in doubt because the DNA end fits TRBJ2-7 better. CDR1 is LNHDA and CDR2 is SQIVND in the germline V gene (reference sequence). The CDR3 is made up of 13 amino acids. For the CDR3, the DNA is TGTGCCAGTAGTATTTTGCGAGGTTACGAGCAGTACTTC. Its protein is CASSILRGYEQYF.

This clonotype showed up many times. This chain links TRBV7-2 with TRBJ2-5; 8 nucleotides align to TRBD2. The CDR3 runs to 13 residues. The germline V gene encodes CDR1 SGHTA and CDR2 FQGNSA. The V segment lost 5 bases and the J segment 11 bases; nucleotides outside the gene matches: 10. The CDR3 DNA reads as TGTGCCAGCAGCCAAGGGGGACTAGGGGAGCAGTACTTC. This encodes CASSQGGLGEQYF.

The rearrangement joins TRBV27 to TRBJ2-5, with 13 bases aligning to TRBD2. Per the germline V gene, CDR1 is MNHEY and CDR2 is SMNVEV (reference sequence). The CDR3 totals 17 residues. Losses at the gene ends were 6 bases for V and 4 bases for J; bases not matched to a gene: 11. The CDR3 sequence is CASSHRLAGGHRETQYF. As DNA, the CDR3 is TGTGCCAGCAGCCACCGACTAGCGGGGGGTCACCGAGAGACCCAGTACTTC.

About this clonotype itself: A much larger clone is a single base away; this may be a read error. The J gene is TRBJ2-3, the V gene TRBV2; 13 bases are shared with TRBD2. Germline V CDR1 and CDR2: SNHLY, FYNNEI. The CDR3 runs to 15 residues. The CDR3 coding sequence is TGTGCCAGCAGTTGGACTAGCGGGGGCACAGGTACGCAGTATTTT. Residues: CASSWTSGGTGTQYF.

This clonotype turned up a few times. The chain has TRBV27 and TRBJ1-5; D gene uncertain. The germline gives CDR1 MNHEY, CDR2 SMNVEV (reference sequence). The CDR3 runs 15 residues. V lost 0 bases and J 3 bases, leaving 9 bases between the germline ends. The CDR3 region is CASSLSSDYNQPQHF. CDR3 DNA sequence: TGTGCCAGCAGTTTATCGTCGGACTACAATCAGCCCCAGCATTTT.

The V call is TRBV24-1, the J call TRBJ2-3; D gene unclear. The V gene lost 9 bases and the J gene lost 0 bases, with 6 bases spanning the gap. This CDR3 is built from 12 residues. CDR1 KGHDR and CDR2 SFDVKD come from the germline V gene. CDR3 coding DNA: TGTGCCACCGGAGCTAGCACAGATACGCAGTATTTT. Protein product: CATGASTDTQYF.

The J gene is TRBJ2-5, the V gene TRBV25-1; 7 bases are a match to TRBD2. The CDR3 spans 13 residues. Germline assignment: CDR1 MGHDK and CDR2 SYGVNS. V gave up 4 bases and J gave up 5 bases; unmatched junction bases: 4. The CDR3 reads CASSVSGGETQYF. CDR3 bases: TGTGCCAGCAGTGTCTCGGGAGGCGAGACCCAGTACTTC.

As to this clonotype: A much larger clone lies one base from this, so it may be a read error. The CDR3 is CASSKDYYNEQFF. The CDR3 DNA is TGTGCCAGCAGCAAGGACTACTACAATGAGCAGTTCTTC. The genes are TRBV6-5 and TRBJ2-1; the D gene is possibly TRBD2 (6 bases). The V end lost 6 bases, the J end lost 3 bases, and 9 bases lay between the germline ends. The CDR3 contains 13 residues. Germline CDR1 and CDR2: MNHEY and SVGAGI.

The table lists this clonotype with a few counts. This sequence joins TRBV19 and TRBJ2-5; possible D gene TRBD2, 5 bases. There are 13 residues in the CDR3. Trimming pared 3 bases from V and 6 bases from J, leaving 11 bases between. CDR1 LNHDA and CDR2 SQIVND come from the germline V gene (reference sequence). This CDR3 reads CASSIQTGKTQYF. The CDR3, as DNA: TGTGCCAGTAGTATTCAAACCGGGAAGACCCAGTACTTC.

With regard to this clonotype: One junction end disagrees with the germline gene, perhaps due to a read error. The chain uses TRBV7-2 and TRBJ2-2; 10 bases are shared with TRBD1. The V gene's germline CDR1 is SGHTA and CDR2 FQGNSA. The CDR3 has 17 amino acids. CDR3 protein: CASSLTGQGTNTGELFF. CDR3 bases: TGCGCCAGCAGCTTAACGGGACAGGGGACAAACACCGGGGAGCTGTTTTTT.

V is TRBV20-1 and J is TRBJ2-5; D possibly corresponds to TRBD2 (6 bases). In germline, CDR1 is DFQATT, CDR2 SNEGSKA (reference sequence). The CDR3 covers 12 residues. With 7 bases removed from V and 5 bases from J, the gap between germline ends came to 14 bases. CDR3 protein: CSGREVGETQYF. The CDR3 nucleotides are TGCAGTGGCAGGGAGGTTGGGGAGACCCAGTACTTC.

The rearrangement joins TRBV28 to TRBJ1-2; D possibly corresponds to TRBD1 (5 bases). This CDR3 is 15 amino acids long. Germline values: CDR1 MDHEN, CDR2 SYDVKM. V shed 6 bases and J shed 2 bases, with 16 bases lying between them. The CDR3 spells CASSHRGKGNYGYTF. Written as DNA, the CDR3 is TGTGCCAGCAGCCACCGGGGGAAGGGGAACTATGGCTACACCTTC.

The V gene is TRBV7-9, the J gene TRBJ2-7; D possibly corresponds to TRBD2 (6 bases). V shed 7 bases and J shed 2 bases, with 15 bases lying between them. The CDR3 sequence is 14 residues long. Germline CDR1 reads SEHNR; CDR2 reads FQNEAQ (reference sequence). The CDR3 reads CASTPTGTPYEQYF. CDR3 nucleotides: TGTGCCAGCACCCCAACCGGGACTCCCTACGAGCAGTACTTC.

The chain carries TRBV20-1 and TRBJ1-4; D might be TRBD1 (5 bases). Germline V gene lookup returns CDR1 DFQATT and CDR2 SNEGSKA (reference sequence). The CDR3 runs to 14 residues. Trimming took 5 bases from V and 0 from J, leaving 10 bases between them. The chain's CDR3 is CSAPGGSTNEKLFF. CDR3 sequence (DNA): TGCAGTGCTCCTGGGGGTTCAACTAATGAAAAACTGTTTTTT.

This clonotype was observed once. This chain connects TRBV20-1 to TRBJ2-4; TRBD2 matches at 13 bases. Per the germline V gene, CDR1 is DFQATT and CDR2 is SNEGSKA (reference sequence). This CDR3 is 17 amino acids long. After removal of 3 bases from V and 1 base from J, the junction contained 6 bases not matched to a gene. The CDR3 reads CSARGILAGGAKNIQYF. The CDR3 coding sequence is TGCAGTGCTAGGGGTATACTAGCGGGGGGGGCCAAAAACATTCAGTACTTC.

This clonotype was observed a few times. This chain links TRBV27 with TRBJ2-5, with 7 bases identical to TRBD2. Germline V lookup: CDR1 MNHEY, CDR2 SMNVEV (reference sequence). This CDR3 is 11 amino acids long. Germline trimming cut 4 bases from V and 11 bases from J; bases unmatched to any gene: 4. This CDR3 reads CASSWGGKQYF. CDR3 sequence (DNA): TGTGCCAGCAGTTGGGGAGGGAAGCAGTACTTC.

DNA of the CDR3: TGTGCCAGCAGTGAAGGGGAGGTACGGAATCAGCCCCAGCATTTT. It specifies CASSEGEVRNQPQHF. J is TRBJ1-5 and V is TRBV6-1, with D uncertain. Looked up from germline, CDR1 is MNHNS and CDR2 is SASEGT. CDR3 length: 15 amino acids. V was cut by 1 base and J by 4 bases, with 11 bases left in between.

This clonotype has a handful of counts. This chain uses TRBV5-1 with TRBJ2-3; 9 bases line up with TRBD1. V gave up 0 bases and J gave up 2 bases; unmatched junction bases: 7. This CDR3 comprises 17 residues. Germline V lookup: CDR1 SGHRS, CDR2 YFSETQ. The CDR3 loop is CASSLAQGAHVTDTQYF. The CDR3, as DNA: TGCGCCAGCAGCTTGGCACAGGGGGCGCACGTCACAGATACGCAGTATTTT.

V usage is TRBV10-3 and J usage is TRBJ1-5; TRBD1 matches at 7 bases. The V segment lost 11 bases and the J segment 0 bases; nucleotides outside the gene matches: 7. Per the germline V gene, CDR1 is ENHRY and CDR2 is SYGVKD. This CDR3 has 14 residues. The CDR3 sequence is CAAGQVGSNQPQHF. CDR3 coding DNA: TGTGCCGCCGGACAGGTTGGTAGCAATCAGCCCCAGCATTTT.

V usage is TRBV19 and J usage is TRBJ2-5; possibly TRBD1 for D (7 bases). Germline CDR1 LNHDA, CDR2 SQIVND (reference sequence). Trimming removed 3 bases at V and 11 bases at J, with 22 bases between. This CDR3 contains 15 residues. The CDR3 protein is CASSMETGNGGEQYF. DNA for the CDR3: TGTGCCAGTAGTATGGAGACAGGGAACGGAGGGGAGCAGTACTTC.